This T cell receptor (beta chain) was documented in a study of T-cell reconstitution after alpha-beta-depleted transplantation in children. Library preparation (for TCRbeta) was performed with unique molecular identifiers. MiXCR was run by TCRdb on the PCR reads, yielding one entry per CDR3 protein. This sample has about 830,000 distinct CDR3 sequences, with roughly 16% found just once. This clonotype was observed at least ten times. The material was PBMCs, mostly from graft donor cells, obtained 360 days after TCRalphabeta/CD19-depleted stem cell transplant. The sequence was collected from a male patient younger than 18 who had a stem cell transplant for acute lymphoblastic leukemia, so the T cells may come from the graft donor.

The CDR3 region is CASSLVVSNEQFF. The CDR3, as DNA: TGCGCCAGCAGCTTGGTGGTGTCCAATGAGCAGTTCTTC. V is TRBV5-1 and J is TRBJ2-1, with unresolved D. The CDR3 has 13 residues. Germline CDR1 and CDR2: SGHRS and YFSETQ. V lost 0 bases to trimming and J lost 6 bases, with 7 bases between them.